This record covers a single T cell receptor beta chain. The antigen is unknown. The sample is drawn from a study of shared clonotypes between healthy human individuals. Study observations and caveats: Investigators collected only blood, and repertoires in tissues likely differ.

Naive-designated CD8 cells lacked CD45RO, were positively enriched for CCR7, and omitted terminally differentiated effector memory CD45RA+ cells. Healthy HIV-negative adults without recent acute infections or vaccinations served as donors. Every subset had its genomic DNA shared out evenly among several immunoSEQ plates. The data were produced by immunoSEQ multiplex PCR, yet TCRdb's version contains in-frame clones alone and is incomplete. The sample contains some 2,100,000 clones, roughly 91% of which appear only once. The ends lost 10 bases at V and 8 bases at J; junction bases unmatched: 13. The CDR3 is made up of 13 amino acids. Germline CDR1 MNHEY, CDR2 SVGAGI.

The chain links TRBV6-5 to TRBJ1-2; 7 bases are shared with TRBD1. The source material was naive CD8+ T cells from PBMCs. This clonotype was sampled from a man younger than 30 in good health. Some clones in this sample may be carry-over from other donors' samples. The CDR3, as DNA: TGTGCCACCTCGGGAGGGGGCGCGTCCGGCTACACCTTC. This gives the protein CATSGGGASGYTF.